These T cell receptor beta chains were read from a single sample in a study of patients and donors after allogeneic stem cell transplantation. Each CDR3 protein gets one entry after TCRdb re-called the RT-PCR reads with MiXCR. The table has about 230,000 distinct CDR3 sequences, around 14% seen once. The material sequenced was blood, either unsorted or a sorted T cell fraction (not recorded which). The receptor source for this set is a human donor who was either an allogeneic HSCT recipient or a stem cell or donor lymphocyte infusion donor (not recorded which). It is not recorded whose cells these are; they may come from a transplant donor. Both conserved end residues are part of each CDR3. The D gene is left open where the match is weak. Clone size is given for some rows only: seen once, a few or many times, or a class if the clone is expanded.

clone size	V gene	CDR3 length	D gene	J gene	CDR3 DNA	CDR3 protein
few	TRBV7-8	14	TRBD1	TRBJ1-3	TGTGCCAGCAGCAACAGGGGCTCTGGAAACACCATATATTTT	CASSNRGSGNTIYF
few	TRBV5-1	14	-	TRBJ2-2	TGCGCCAGCAGCTTTCAAGCGAACACCGGGGAGCTGTTTTTT	CASSFQANTGELFF
many	TRBV6-2/TRBV6-3	17	TRBD2	TRBJ2-7	TGTGCCAGCACCCCCCTAGGACTAGCGGGGGCCCACTACGAGCAGTACTTC	CASTPLGLAGAHYEQYF
many	TRBV4-2	14	-	TRBJ2-2	TGTGCCAGCAGCCAAGATGGCCTCAACGGGGAGCTGTTTTTT	CASSQDGLNGELFF
-	TRBV20-1	14	-	TRBJ2-1	TGCAGTGCTAGACCTAACCCCGGGGGCAATGAGCAGTTCTTC	CSARPNPGGNEQFF
-	TRBV3-1	13	-	TRBJ1-2	TGTGCCAGCAGCCCCGGGGGCCACTATGGCTACACCTTC	CASSPGGHYGYTF
-	TRBV29-1	15	-	TRBJ1-2	TGCAGCGTTGAAGAAGGACAAGGGACCGTCGCTGGCTACACCTTC	CSVEEGQGTVAGYTF
-	TRBV19	14	TRBD1	TRBJ1-5	TGTGCCAGTGGGGGACAGTTTAGCAATCAGCCCCAGCATTTT	CASGGQFSNQPQHF
few	TRBV29-1	15	TRBD1	TRBJ1-2	TGCAGCGCAGGGACAGGCCACTCGTCCAACTATGGCTACACCTTC	CSAGTGHSSNYGYTF
many	TRBV7-6	16	-	TRBJ2-7	TGTGCCAGCAGCTTACAAGCGTTCGGTAAACCTTACGAGCAGTACTTC	CASSLQAFGKPYEQYF
many	TRBV5-1	14	-	TRBJ2-6	TGCGCCAGCAGCCAGGTTACTGGGGCCAACGTCCTGACTTTC	CASSQVTGANVLTF
-	TRBV2	16	TRBD2	TRBJ2-3	TGTGCCAGCATGTCCCTGCGGGGGGGCAATACAGATACGCAGTATTTT	CASMSLRGGNTDTQYF
once	TRBV28	16	-	TRBJ1-1	TGTGCCAGCAGCCCCCCGTCGGGGGTGTTCCGTGCTGAAGCTTTCTTT	CASSPPSGVFRAEAFF
-	TRBV30	15	-	TRBJ2-5	TGTGCCTGGAGTAGGAATTCGGGGAGCGCGGAGACCCAGTACTTC	CAWSRNSGSAETQYF
few	TRBV18	14	-	TRBJ2-4	TGTGCCAGCTCACCAGGGGTAGCCAAAAACATTCAGTACTTC	CASSPGVAKNIQYF
many	TRBV12-3/TRBV12-4	14	-	TRBJ1-1	TGTGCCAGCACCATAGGGACGGGGAACACTGAAGCTTTCTTT	CASTIGTGNTEAFF
many	TRBV19	12	-	TRBJ1-5	TGTGCCAGTAGTATGGGCAATCAGCCCCAGCATTTT	CASSMGNQPQHF
few	TRBV11-2	14	TRBD2	TRBJ2-1	TGTGCCAGCAGCTTAGCGGGAGGCCCGTATGAGCAGTTCTTC	CASSLAGGPYEQFF
few	TRBV4-1	14	-	TRBJ1-2	TGCGCCAGCAGCCAAGGAATCGAAGTGTTCGGCTACACCTTC	CASSQGIEVFGYTF
-	TRBV19	14	-	TRBJ1-2	TGTGCCAGTACCCCCGGACAGTCTAACTATGGCTACACCTTC	CASTPGQSNYGYTF
many	TRBV9	11	TRBD2	TRBJ2-1	TGTGCCAGCGGAGAGCGGGGGTTGCAGTTCTTC	CASGERGLQFF
-	TRBV3-1	11	-	TRBJ2-3	TGTGCCAGCAGGTTAACAGATACGCAGTATTTT	CASRLTDTQYF
many	TRBV2	14	-	TRBJ2-2	TGTGCCAGCAGTGAAGGACGGAACACCGGGGAGCTGTTTTTT	CASSEGRNTGELFF
few	TRBV5-1	15	-	TRBJ1-1	TGCGCCAGCAGCCTCGGGACGGGCAGGACCACTGAAGCTTTCTTT	CASSLGTGRTTEAFF
few	TRBV25-1	13	-	TRBJ1-1	TGTGCCAGCAGTGGAGCATCAGGGACTGAAGCTTTCTTT	CASSGASGTEAFF
few	TRBV3-1	15	TRBD2	TRBJ2-3	TGTGCCAGCAGCCAGGAGAGCGGGACCACAGATACGCAGTATTTT	CASSQESGTTDTQYF
few	TRBV30	14	-	TRBJ2-5	TGTGCCTGGAGGAATGGCAGGGGTGGAGAGACCCAGTACTTC	CAWRNGRGGETQYF
many	TRBV4-2	19	TRBD1	TRBJ2-2	TGTGCCAGCAGCCCTGCGCACAGGGGGCCGGATATTAACACCGGGGAGCTGTTTTTT	CASSPAHRGPDINTGELFF
-	TRBV5-1	13	TRBD2	TRBJ2-7	TGCGCCAGCAGCTTAAGCGGGGGCTACGAGCAGTACTTC	CASSLSGGYEQYF
few	TRBV29-1	11	-	TRBJ1-1	TGCAGCGGGTGTCAAGACACTGAAGCTTTCTTT	CSGCQDTEAFF
-	TRBV20-1	12	-	TRBJ2-7	TGCAGTGCTGGTAACACAGGGAACGAGCAGTACTTC	CSAGNTGNEQYF
many	TRBV24-1	14	-	TRBJ2-7	TGTGCCTCATCTTGGGGGACGGAAACCTACGAGCAGTACTTC	CASSWGTETYEQYF
many	TRBV12-3/TRBV12-4	15	-	TRBJ1-2	TGTGCCAGCAGTTTTGCCGGCGGGAGGGAGGTTGGCTACACCTTC	CASSFAGGREVGYTF
-	TRBV4-1	16	TRBD1	TRBJ2-4	TGCGCCAGCAGCCGCAGCAGTGAGACAGGGGGCAGCGGGCAGTACTTC	CASSRSSETGGSGQYF
-	TRBV7-2	14	TRBD2	TRBJ2-3	TGTGCCAGCAGCCGGGGGGGCTCCACAGATACGCAGTATTTT	CASSRGGSTDTQYF
many	TRBV20-1	13	-	TRBJ1-1	TGCAGTGCCAGGGCCCAGCAGAACACTGAAGCTTTCTTT	CSARAQQNTEAFF
few	TRBV2	17	TRBD1	TRBJ2-1	TGTGCCAGCAGTGAAACAGCGGGACAGGGTCCCTACAATGAGCAGTTCTTC	CASSETAGQGPYNEQFF
many	TRBV6-5	14	-	TRBJ2-7	TGTGCCAGCAGTTATACGGCAACGGGGAGCGAGCAGTACTTC	CASSYTATGSEQYF
many	TRBV12-3/TRBV12-4	17	TRBD1	TRBJ1-1	TGTGCCAGCAGTTTAGGCCGGACAGGGGGCGCGTGGTTGGAAGCTTTCTTT	CASSLGRTGGAWLEAFF
-	TRBV9	15	TRBD2	TRBJ2-7	TGTGCCAGCAGCGGCGGACTAGCGGGAATCTACGAGCAGTACTTC	CASSGGLAGIYEQYF
-	TRBV20-1	15	TRBD1	TRBJ2-7	TGCAGTGCTAGAGCCGCCGGGACAGGGAATCGCGAGCAGTACTTC	CSARAAGTGNREQYF
few	TRBV5-1	17	TRBD1	TRBJ1-4	TGCGCCAGCAGCTTGAGGGGGCCCGGACAGGCTAATGAAAAACTGTTTTTT	CASSLRGPGQANEKLFF
many	TRBV5-1	15	TRBD1	TRBJ2-7	TGCGCCAGCAGCTTGAGTCAGGGGGCTGTCGGCGAGCAGTACTTC	CASSLSQGAVGEQYF
few	TRBV5-6	15	-	TRBJ2-5	TGTGCCAGCAGCTTGGACCGCGATGGCCAAGAGACCCAGTACTTC	CASSLDRDGQETQYF
few	TRBV29-1	12	-	TRBJ2-3	TGCAGTATCAAACGCAGCACAGATACGCAGTATTTT	CSIKRSTDTQYF
many	TRBV10-3	15	TRBD1	TRBJ1-1	TGTGCCATCAGTGCCGTACAGGGGGCGAACACTGAAGCTTTCTTT	CAISAVQGANTEAFF
-	TRBV6-1	14	-	TRBJ2-7	TGTGCCAGCAGTAGACAGGAGCCTCCCTACGAGCAGTACTTC	CASSRQEPPYEQYF
-	TRBV6-5	15	-	TRBJ1-4	TGTGCCAGCAGTTACTCGGCAGTCTTGAATGAAAAACTGTTTTTT	CASSYSAVLNEKLFF
few	TRBV7-2	16	TRBD2	TRBJ2-5	TGTGCCAGCAGCCTATCCCCCCGGACTAGCGGGAGGGCCCAGTACTTC	CASSLSPRTSGRAQYF
many	TRBV4-3	17	TRBD2	TRBJ2-3	TGCGCCAGCAGCCAAGATCCGGCGGGGGGGCGCGCAGATACGCAGTATTTT	CASSQDPAGGRADTQYF
many	TRBV11-3	16	-	TRBJ2-1	TGTGCCAGCAGCCGTTCGACAGCGGACGGGGGGCATGAGCAGTTCTTC	CASSRSTADGGHEQFF
-	TRBV6-1	15	-	TRBJ2-5	TGTGCCAGCAGTACCCCCCGTGGGAGAACAGAGACCCAGTACTTC	CASSTPRGRTETQYF
few	TRBV6-1	13	-	TRBJ1-5	TGTGCCAGCGCTATCTCGAGCAATCAGCCCCAGCATTTT	CASAISSNQPQHF
-	TRBV10-3	13	-	TRBJ2-6	TGTGCCATCGGGGACTCTGGGGCCAACGTCCTGACTTTC	CAIGDSGANVLTF
-	TRBV19	16	TRBD2	TRBJ2-2	TGTGCCAGTAGTATGGTTAGCGGGGCCAACACCGGGGAGCTGTTTTTT	CASSMVSGANTGELFF